Sequencing of this TCR beta chain was carried out in a study of T cell changes during pregnancy in multiple sclerosis. Data came from immunoSEQ multiplex PCR; TCRdb stores just in-frame clones and leaves some out. The sample has about 21,000 clones; around 93% are singletons. The receptor was derived from a female donor with multiple sclerosis, enrolled in a pregnancy study. The input for sequencing was CD4+ T cells from peripheral blood mononuclear cells, taken in the third trimester of pregnancy.

CDR3 DNA sequence: TGCAGCGTTGTGAAAGGGGGCGGTGAGAATGAAGCTTTCTTT. It encodes CSVVKGGGENEAFF. The J gene is TRBJ1-1, the V gene TRBV29-1; 7 bases agree with TRBD1. Germline loops: CDR1 SQVTM, CDR2 ANQGSEA. V shed 4 bases, J shed 7 bases, and the junction held 12 bases outside the gene matches. The CDR3 length is 14 residues.